This TCR beta chain was sequenced in a study of blood T cells in healthy people across ages (dated by TCRdb to about 2015). In the study overall: In model experiments, template switching captured roughly one uniquely barcoded TCR beta cDNA molecule for every two T cells. Age-related changes in TCR beta repertoire diversity were measured in the study by deep sequencing normalized with unique cDNA molecular identifiers. The donors were split into four age groups: young (average around 15 years), middle-aged (about 40), aged (about 62) and long-lived (more than 80). To avoid experimental bias, donors of different ages were spread randomly across the sequencing lanes. For two donors (one aged 18 to 30 and one aged 80 or older), the study analyzed two additional independent replicas of 1 million unique cDNA reads from the same blood draw.

Points the paper makes about the study in general: There was a strong correlation between observed TCR beta diversity and the percentage of naive T cells measured by flow cytometry. As age increased, observed TCR beta diversity per million T cells dropped in a roughly linear way, and a significant reduction was already evident by age roughly 36. Total diversity estimates from one million sequenced T cells were considered lower bounds and underestimates. Compared with the aged group, the long-lived group had more naive CD4+ T cells, fewer expanded clones and increased TCR diversity, suggesting age selection. Bulk unsorted PBMC profiling prevented conclusive comparison of naive and antigen-experienced compartments. Because donor CMV infection status was unknown, age-related changes in expanded clonotypes were potentially confounded.

The donors were about 40 Caucasian individuals from Russia, aged about 6 to 100 years, who were systemically healthy. Each donor gave ten milliliters of peripheral blood, drawn into EDTA-treated Vacutainer tubes. Ficoll-Paque density-gradient centrifugation was used to isolate PBMCs, with at least 7 million per sample. Total RNA, at least 6 micrograms per sample, was extracted from PBMCs with Trizol reagent. Naive CD45RAhigh/CD27high T cell percentages were measured by flow cytometry on a PBMC aliquot from every donor. V loses 4 bases of germline sequence and J loses 7 bases, and the interval between the two ends is 15 bases. CDR1 and CDR2, looked up from the germline V gene, are SGHAT and FQNNGV. The CDR3 spans 14 residues, from the cysteine through the phenylalanine. Only the CDR3 DNA is retained, 42 bases long and in frame from the first base. This clonotype occurred a few times. Its antigen is unknown. No qualities accompany the bases; no much larger clone lies one base away.

Library preparation used 5' RACE. TCRdb lists the instrument as Illumina HiSeq 2500. A second PCR of roughly 7 to 11 cycles was run with a J-beta primer mix and a sample-barcoded 5' primer. A unique molecular identifier was introduced onto each TCR beta cDNA molecule by a template-switch 5' adaptor carrying 12 random nucleotides. Each sample yielded at least 3 million CDR3-containing paired-end reads. All of the RNA was converted into first-strand cDNA using the Mint cDNA synthesis kit, with a TRBC-specific oligonucleotide serving as the primer. All cDNA was treated with uracil-DNA glycosylase and then went through a first 18-cycle PCR with the universal primers M1SS and BC2_uni_R. Per the authors' processing: Each sample was normalized by randomly selecting 1 million high-quality reads, each carrying a distinct molecular identifier. Reads with shared molecular identifiers were discarded instead of being binned into consensus sequences. MiTCR, set to a Q25 quality threshold and the strictest error-elimination algorithm, was used for CDR3 identification, clonotype clustering and error correction. A nonparametric unseen species model with Euler transformation was used to estimate a lower bound on total TCR beta diversity. The public reads were reprocessed in TCRdb via fastp at Q25 and MiXCR, keeping in-frame beta chains. Every distinct CDR3 protein forms one entry, paired with its most common genes and DNA. The V and J calls were not made by the authors but by TCRdb's processing. This sample is represented by 700,000 to 900,000 distinct CDR3 sequences; 50% to 65% of them were singletons. The top ten clones comprise about 38% of the sample.

The V gene is TRBV11-2 and the J gene is TRBJ2-3; the D gene assignment is ambiguous. This receptor was identified in a man at least 80 years old in good health. The source material was blood. The DNA sequence is as follows: TGTGCCAGCAGCTCACTCCGGGCGTCCTATACGCAGTATTTT. Its coded protein is CASSSLRASYTQYF. Extended through the reference TRBV11-2 and TRBJ2-3 proteins, this CDR3 yields the full variable domain: EAGVAQSPRYKIIEKRQSVAFWCNPISGHATLYWYQQILGQGPKLLIQFQNNGVVDDSQLPKDRFSAERLKGVDSTLKIQPAKLEDSAVYLCASSSLRASYTQYFGPGTRLTVL.